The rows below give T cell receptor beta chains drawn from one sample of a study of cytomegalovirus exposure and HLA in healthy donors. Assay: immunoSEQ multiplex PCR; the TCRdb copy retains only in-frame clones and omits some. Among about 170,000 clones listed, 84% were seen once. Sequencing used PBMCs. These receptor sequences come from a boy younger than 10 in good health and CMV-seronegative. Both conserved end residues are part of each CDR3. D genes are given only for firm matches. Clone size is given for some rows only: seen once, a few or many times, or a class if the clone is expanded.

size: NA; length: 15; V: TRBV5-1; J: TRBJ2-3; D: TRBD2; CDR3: CASSLTSGRRGTQYF; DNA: TGCGCCAGCAGCTTGACTAGCGGGAGAAGGGGTACGCAGTATTTT
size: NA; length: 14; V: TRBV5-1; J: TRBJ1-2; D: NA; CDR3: CASSSPLSSEGYTF; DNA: TGCGCCAGCAGCTCCCCCTTAAGCTCGGAGGGCTACACCTTC
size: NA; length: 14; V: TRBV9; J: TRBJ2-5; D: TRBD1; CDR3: CASSVAGTEETQYF; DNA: TGTGCCAGCAGCGTAGCTGGGACAGAAGAGACCCAGTACTTC
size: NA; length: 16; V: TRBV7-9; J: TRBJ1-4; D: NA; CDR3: CASSLAQTGPEEKLFF; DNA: TGTGCCAGCAGCTTAGCCCAAACAGGGCCGGAAGAAAAACTGTTTTTT
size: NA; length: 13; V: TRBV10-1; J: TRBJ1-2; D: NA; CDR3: CASSRRLGYGYTF; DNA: TGCGCCAGCAGTCGGAGACTCGGCTATGGCTACACCTTC
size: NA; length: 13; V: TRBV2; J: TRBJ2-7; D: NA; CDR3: CASSVGLGYEQYF; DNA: TGTGCCAGCAGTGTTGGCCTAGGATACGAGCAGTACTTC
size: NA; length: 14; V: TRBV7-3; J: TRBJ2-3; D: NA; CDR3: CASSLMGPTDTQYF; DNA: TGTGCCAGCAGCTTAATGGGCCCCACAGATACGCAGTATTTT
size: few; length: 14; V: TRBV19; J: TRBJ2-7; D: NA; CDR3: CASSMAGFSYEQYF; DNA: TGTGCCAGTAGTATGGCAGGATTCTCCTACGAGCAGTACTTC
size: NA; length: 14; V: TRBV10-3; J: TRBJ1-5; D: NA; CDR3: CAISETGINQPQHF; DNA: TGTGCCATCAGTGAGACAGGGATCAATCAGCCCCAGCATTTT
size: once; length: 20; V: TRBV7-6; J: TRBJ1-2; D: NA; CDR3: CASSLAASGGQSNTNYGYTF; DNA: TGTGCCAGCAGCTTAGCGGCCTCGGGAGGACAAAGCAATACTAACTATGGCTACACCTTC
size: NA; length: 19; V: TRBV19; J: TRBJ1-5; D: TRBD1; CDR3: CASSILGTGDFYGNQPQHF; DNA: TGTGCCAGTAGTATCCTAGGGACAGGGGATTTTTACGGCAATCAGCCCCAGCATTTT
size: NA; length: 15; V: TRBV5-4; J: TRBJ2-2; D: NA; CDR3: CASRSPGTPTGELFF; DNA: TGTGCCAGCAGATCTCCCGGGACTCCTACCGGGGAGCTGTTTTTT
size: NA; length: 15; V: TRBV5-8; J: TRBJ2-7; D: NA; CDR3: CASSSKATGSYEQYF; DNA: TGTGCCAGCAGTTCGAAGGCGACCGGGTCCTACGAGCAGTACTTC
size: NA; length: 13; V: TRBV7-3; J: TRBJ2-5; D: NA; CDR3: CASSLTALETQYF; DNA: TGTGCCAGCAGCTTAACAGCACTGGAGACCCAGTACTTC
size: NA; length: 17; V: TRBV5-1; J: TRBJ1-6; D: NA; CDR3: CASSLAWTNSYNSPLHF; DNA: TGCGCCAGCAGCTTGGCTTGGACAAACAGTTATAATTCACCCCTCCACTTT
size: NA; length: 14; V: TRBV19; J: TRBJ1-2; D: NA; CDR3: CASSIGGPIRGYTF; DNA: TGTGCCAGTAGTATAGGAGGGCCTATTCGGGGCTACACCTTC
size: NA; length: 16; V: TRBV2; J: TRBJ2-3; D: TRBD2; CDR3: CASSEHDGRTTDTQYF; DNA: TGTGCCAGCAGTGAACACGACGGGAGGACCACAGATACGCAGTATTTT
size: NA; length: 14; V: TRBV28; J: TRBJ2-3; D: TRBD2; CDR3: CASRIAGRPDTQYF; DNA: TGTGCCAGCAGAATAGCGGGTAGGCCAGATACGCAGTATTTT
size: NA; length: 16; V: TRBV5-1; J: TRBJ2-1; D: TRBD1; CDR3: CASSLRDRSSYNEQFF; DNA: TGCGCCAGCAGCTTGAGGGACAGGAGCTCCTACAATGAGCAGTTCTTC
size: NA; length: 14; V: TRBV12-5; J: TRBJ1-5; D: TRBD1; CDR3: CASDLGGQGQPQHF; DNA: TGTGCTAGTGACCTTGGAGGACAGGGACAGCCCCAGCATTTT
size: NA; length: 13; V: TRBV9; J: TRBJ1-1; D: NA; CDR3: CASSLQGNTEAFF; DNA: TGTGCCAGTTCCTTACAGGGGAACACTGAAGCTTTCTTT
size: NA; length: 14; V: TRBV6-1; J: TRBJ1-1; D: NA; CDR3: CASSEAPRYTEAFF; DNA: TGTGCCAGCAGTGAAGCCCCCAGGTACACTGAAGCTTTCTTT
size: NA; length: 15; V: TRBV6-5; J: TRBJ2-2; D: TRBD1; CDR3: CASSYRGQRNGELFF; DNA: TGTGCCAGCAGTTACCGGGGACAGCGAAACGGGGAGCTGTTTTTT
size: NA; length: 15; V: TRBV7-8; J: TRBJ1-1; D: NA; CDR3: CASSLDQGRGTEAFF; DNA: TGTGCCAGCAGCTTAGATCAGGGTCGCGGCACTGAAGCTTTCTTT
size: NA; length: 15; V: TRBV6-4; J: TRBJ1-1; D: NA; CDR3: CASSYAGSKDTEAFF; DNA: TGTGCCAGCAGTTATGCAGGGTCTAAGGACACTGAAGCTTTCTTT
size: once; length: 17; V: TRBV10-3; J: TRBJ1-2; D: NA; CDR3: CAISESRGRGDDYGYTF; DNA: TGTGCCATCAGTGAGTCCCGGGGCAGGGGCGATGACTATGGCTACACCTTC
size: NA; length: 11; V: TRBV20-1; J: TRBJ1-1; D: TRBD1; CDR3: CSASRDREAFF; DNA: TGCAGTGCTAGCCGGGACAGGGAGGCTTTCTTT
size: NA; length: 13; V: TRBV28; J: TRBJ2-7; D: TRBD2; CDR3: CASSLDIGRKQYF; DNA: TGTGCCAGCAGTTTAGATATCGGGAGGAAGCAGTACTTC
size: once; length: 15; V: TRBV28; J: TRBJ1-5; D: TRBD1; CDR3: CASWLQGQSNQPQHF; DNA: TGTGCCAGCTGGCTACAGGGACAGAGCAATCAGCCCCAGCATTTT
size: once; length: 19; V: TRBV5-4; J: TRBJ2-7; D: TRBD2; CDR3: CASTFTPSSGRFDWREQYF; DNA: TGTGCCAGCACCTTCACACCTTCTAGCGGGAGATTTGATTGGAGAGAGCAGTACTTC
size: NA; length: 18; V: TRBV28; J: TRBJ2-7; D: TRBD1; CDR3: CASSLSRWGQRTTYEQYF; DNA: TGTGCCAGCAGTTTATCACGATGGGGACAGCGGACGACCTACGAGCAGTACTTC
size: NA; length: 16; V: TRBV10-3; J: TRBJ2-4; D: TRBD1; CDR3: CAISGGDRLAKNIQYF; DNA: TGTGCCATCAGTGGAGGGGACAGACTAGCCAAAAACATTCAGTACTTC
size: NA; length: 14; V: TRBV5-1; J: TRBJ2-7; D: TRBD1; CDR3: CASSLGDSSYEQYF; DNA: TGCGCCAGCAGCTTGGGGGACAGCTCCTACGAGCAGTACTTC
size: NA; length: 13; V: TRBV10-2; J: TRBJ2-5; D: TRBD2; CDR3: CASNTAGGGTQYF; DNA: TGCGCCAGCAACACAGCGGGAGGCGGGACCCAGTACTTC
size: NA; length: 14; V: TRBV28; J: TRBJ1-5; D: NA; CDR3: CASCPPGGDQPQHF; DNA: TGTGCCAGCTGCCCCCCCGGGGGGGATCAGCCCCAGCATTTT
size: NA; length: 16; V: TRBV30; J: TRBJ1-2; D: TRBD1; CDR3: CAWSVRGTGLNYGYTF; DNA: TGTGCCTGGAGTGTACGAGGGACAGGGCTGAACTATGGCTACACCTTC
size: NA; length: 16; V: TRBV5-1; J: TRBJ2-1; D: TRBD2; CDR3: CASSLKGLAGVYEQFF; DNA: TGCGCCAGCAGCCTAAAGGGACTAGCGGGAGTCTATGAGCAGTTCTTC
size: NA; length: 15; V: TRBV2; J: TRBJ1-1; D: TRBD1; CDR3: CASAERQGTNTEAFF; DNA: TGTGCCAGCGCTGAACGACAGGGTACGAACACTGAAGCTTTCTTT
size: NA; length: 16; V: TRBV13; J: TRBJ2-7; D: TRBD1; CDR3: CASSLAGDRGVYEQYF; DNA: TGTGCCAGCAGCTTAGCCGGGGACAGGGGGGTCTACGAGCAGTACTTC